What follows is one TCR beta chain and its context. The data stem from a study of blood T cell repertoires in COVID-19. Germline V gene data show CDR1 as SGHTA and CDR2 as FQGNSA. V gave up 3 bases and J gave up 1 base, with 15 bases separating them. The CDR3 length is 16 residues. TCRdb's copy holds only in-frame clones and misses some; the assay was immunoSEQ multiplex PCR. Of 200,000 to 250,000 clones in the sample, about 86% are singletons; the top ten hold over 3%. The specimen was peripheral blood. The clonotype originates from a woman aged 25-40 years who had recovered from COVID-19. V usage is TRBV7-2 and J usage is TRBJ1-1; D perhaps matches TRBD1 (6 bases). The CDR3 region is CASSFTTGISNTEAFF. The CDR3 DNA is TGTGCCAGCAGCTTTACCACAGGGATCTCGAACACTGAAGCTTTCTTT. The variable domain in full, with the rest retrieved from reference TRBV7-2 and TRBJ1-1, is GAGVSQSPSNKVTEKGKDVELRCDPISGHTALYWYRQSLGQGLEFLIYFQGNSAPDKSGLPSDRFSAERTGGSVSTLTIQRTQQEDSAVYLCASSFTTGISNTEAFFGQGTRLTVV.